This passage covers 6 T cell receptor beta chains from one sample sequenced in a study of T cell changes during pregnancy in multiple sclerosis. Only in-frame clones appear in the TCRdb table, and some are missing; sequencing was by immunoSEQ multiplex PCR. The sample records 40,000 to 50,000 clones, more than 90% being singletons. The material was CD8+ T cells from peripheral blood mononuclear cells, obtained in the third trimester of pregnancy. All receptors come from a female donor with multiple sclerosis, enrolled in a pregnancy study.

The J gene is TRBJ2-1, the V gene TRBV28; 8 bases align to TRBD2. The CDR3 loop spans 14 amino acids. CDR1 is MDHEN, CDR2 SYDVKM, per germline. The V gene end was trimmed by 6 bases and the J gene end by 7 bases; junction bases not matched to a gene: 8. CDR3 sequence reads: CASSQSGRLNEQFF. DNA of the CDR3: TGTGCCAGCAGCCAGAGCGGGAGACTAAATGAGCAGTTCTTC.

This clone was observed a single time. The chain joins TRBV7-9 to TRBJ2-1, with TRBD2 matching over 15 bases. This CDR3 has 19 residues. V dropped 3 bases and J dropped 1; count of bases not matched to a gene: 7. In germline, CDR1 is SEHNR, CDR2 FQNEAQ (reference sequence). As DNA, the CDR3 is TGTGCCAGCAGCTTCCCCGGACTAGCGGGAGGGCCTTCCTACAATGAGCAGTTCTTC. Its translation: CASSFPGLAGGPSYNEQFF.

The CDR3 nucleotides are TGTGCCATCAGCGGGGATTTCCTCATGAACACTGAAGCTTTCTTT. As protein: CAISGDFLMNTEAFF. The rearrangement links TRBV10-3 to TRBJ1-1; D uncertain. The CDR3 has 15 amino acids. CDR1 and CDR2 from the germline V gene are ENHRY and SYGVKD. Trimming left V 6 bases short and J 0 bases short, with 14 bases between.

This rearrangement joins TRBV14 to TRBJ1-1; the D is unclear. Per the germline V gene, CDR1 is SGHDN and CDR2 is FVKESK. The length of the CDR3 is 12 residues. V was pared by 2 bases and J by 2 bases, with 3 bases between. CDR3 residues: CASSQLNTEAFF. CDR3 in DNA: TGTGCCAGCAGCCAACTAAACACTGAAGCTTTCTTT.

This clone has just a few counts. This rearrangement joins TRBV10-3 to TRBJ1-1; D is possibly TRBD1 (5 bases). This CDR3 is built from 14 residues. CDR1 and CDR2 from the germline V gene are ENHRY and SYGVKD. Trimming cost V 4 bases and J 0 bases, with 9 bases left between them. For the CDR3, the DNA is TGTGCCATCAGTGTTGGGGGGGTGAACACTGAAGCTTTCTTT. As protein: CAISVGGVNTEAFF.

The gene calls are TRBV5-6 and TRBJ1-1, with D hard to call. The germline CDR1 and CDR2 sequences are SGHDT and YYEEEE. The CDR3 consists of 13 residues. V lost 0 bases, J lost 3 bases, and 6 bases lay in between. Here the CDR3 DNA reads TGTGCCAGCAGCTTGGACTCCTACACTGAAGCTTTCTTT. It translates to CASSLDSYTEAFF.